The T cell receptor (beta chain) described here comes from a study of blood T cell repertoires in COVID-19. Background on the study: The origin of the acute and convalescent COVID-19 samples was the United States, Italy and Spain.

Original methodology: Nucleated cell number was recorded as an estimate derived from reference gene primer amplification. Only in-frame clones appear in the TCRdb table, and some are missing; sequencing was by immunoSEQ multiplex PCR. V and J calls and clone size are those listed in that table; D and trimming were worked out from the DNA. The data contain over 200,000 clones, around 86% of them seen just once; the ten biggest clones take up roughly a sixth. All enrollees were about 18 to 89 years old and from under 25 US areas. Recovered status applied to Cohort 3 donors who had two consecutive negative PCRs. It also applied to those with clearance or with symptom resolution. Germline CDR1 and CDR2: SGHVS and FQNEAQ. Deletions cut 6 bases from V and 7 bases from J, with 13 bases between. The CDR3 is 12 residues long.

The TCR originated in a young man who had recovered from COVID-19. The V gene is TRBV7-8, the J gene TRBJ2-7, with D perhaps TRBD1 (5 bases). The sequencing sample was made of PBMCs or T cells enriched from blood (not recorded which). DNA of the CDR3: TGTGCCAGCAGGAATAACGGACAAGAGCAGTACTTC. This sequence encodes CASRNNGQEQYF. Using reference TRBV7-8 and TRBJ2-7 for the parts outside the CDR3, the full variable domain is GAGVSQSPRYKVAKRGQDVALRCDPISGHVSLFWYQQALGQGPEFLTYFQNEAQLDKSGLPSDRFFAERPEGSVSTLKIQRTQQEDSAVYLCASRNNGQEQYFGPGTRLTVT.